This T cell receptor (beta chain) was identified in a study of chemoradiotherapy in HPV16-positive cancers. Study information: Candidate HPV-specific clones and shared TCR motifs came from a couple of HPV16-positive patients. Study findings and constraints: Candidate HPV-specific clones and E7-related TCR motifs grew in tumor during treatment. The functional HPV-specific definition rests on just a couple of HPV16-positive patients.

Clones were sequenced by immunoSEQ multiplex PCR, and TCRdb holds only the in-frame ones, with some missing. The data hold 35,000 to 45,000 clones, with around 76% observed a single time. V dropped 3 bases and J dropped 8 bases, with 7 bases sitting between them. The CDR3 is 11 amino acids. Per germline, CDR1 LNHDA and CDR2 SQIVND (reference sequence). Remarks on this clone: Its antigen is as yet unknown.

This specimen was blood, taken from a patient who underwent chemoradiotherapy. The chain is built from TRBV19 and TRBJ1-1, with a possible D match to TRBD1 (5 bases). The TCR sequence derives from a human donor with HPV-associated anogenital cancer. CDR3 DNA sequence: TGTGCCAGTAGTATGGGGGGAGAAGCTTTCTTT. The encoded protein is CASSMGGEAFF.